The sequence of this T cell receptor (beta chain) was determined in a study of cytomegalovirus exposure and HLA in healthy donors. Findings and caveats of the study: Confirmation in vitro established that three CMV-associated chains were specific for CMV antigens.

Germline CDR1 reads SGHRS; CDR2 reads YFSETQ. J lost 4 bases, V lost 4 bases, and 10 bases had no gene match. The CDR3 consists of 15 residues. On this clone: Its antigen is as yet unknown.

While unrecorded immune exposures were likely, the donors were nominally healthy when sampled. PCR employed 60 Vbeta and 13 Jbeta primers. Produced via immunoSEQ multiplex PCR; TCRdb's table is partial and in-frame only. The data hold about 110,000 clones, with roughly three quarters observed a single time. The gene calls are TRBV5-1 and TRBJ2-5; 7 positions agree with TRBD2. The sample comprised PBMCs. This TCR was recovered from a woman in her forties or fifties in good health and CMV-seropositive. The CDR3 here is CASSPLASGGETQYF. In DNA, the CDR3 is TGCGCCAGCAGCCCTCTCGCCTCGGGAGGAGAGACCCAGTACTTC. Supplemented by reference TRBV5-1 and TRBJ2-5, the full variable domain reads KAGVTQTPRYLIKTRGQQVTLSCSPISGHRSVSWYQQTPGQGLQFLFEYFSETQRNKGNFPGRFSGRQFSNSRSEMNVSTLELGDSALYLCASSPLASGGETQYFGPGTRLLVL.